The TCR beta chain described here comes from a study of human T cells and chemical hapten exposure. Study context: Minor pooled library volume differences mainly drove per-sample TCR yield variation.

Whole-study results and caveats: Given that the donors had alopecia, their immune response may differ from that seen in healthy people.

TCRdb reprocessed the RACE reads with MiXCR, giving one entry per CDR3 protein. The sample holds roughly 56,000 distinct CDR3 sequences, 9.6% seen once. The germline CDR1 and CDR2 sequences are SGHDN and FVKESK. The ends lost 2 bases at V and 3 bases at J; junction bases unmatched: 3. This CDR3 comprises 15 residues. Time point indicated: pre-sensitization, week 0. Noted treatment: therapeutic diphenylcyclopropenone sensitization with weekly scalp DPC. Total RNA was extracted from unfractionated whole blood. The study drew its donors from alopecia patients who were 18 to 70 years old and suitable for DPC. This clonotype was observed at least ten times. Antigen: not known.

The sample in question was whole blood, obtained in connection with sensitization to the hapten diphenylcyclopropenone (DPC). The clonotype comes from a young woman with alopecia areata. Some clones in this sample may be carry-over from other donors' samples. V is TRBV14 and J is TRBJ1-3; 8 bases line up with TRBD1. The CDR3 region has the DNA TGTGCCAGCAGCCAACAGGACAGGGTTGGAAACACCATATATTTT. The encoded protein is CASSQQDRVGNTIYF. The whole variable domain, remainder taken from reference TRBV14 and TRBJ1-3, is EAGVTQFPSHSVIEKGQTVTLRCDPISGHDNLYWYRRVMGKEIKFLLHFVKESKQDESGMPNNRFLAERTGGTYSTLKVQPAELEDSGVYFCASSQQDRVGNTIYFGEGSWLTVV.